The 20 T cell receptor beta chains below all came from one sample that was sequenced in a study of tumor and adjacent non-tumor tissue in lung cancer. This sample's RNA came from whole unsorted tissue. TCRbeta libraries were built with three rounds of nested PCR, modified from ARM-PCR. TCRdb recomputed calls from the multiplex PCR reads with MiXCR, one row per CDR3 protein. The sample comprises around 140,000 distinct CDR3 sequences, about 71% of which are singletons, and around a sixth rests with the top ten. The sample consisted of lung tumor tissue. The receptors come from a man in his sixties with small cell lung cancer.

This chain's CDR3 is CATTDRGRTDTQYF. DNA for the CDR3: TGTGCCACAACGGACAGGGGGCGCACAGATACGCAGTATTTT. The chain uses TRBV30 and TRBJ2-3, with 11 bases identical to TRBD1. J gave up 1 base and V 8 bases, and 5 bases lay outside the gene matches. The germline V gene encodes CDR1 GTSNPN and CDR2 SVGIG (reference sequence). CDR3 length: 14 residues. Full variable domain (outside the CDR3, taken from reference TRBV30 and TRBJ2-3): SQTIHQWPATLVQPVGSPLSLECTVEGTSNPNLYWYRQAAGRGLQLLFYSVGIGQISSEVPQNLSASRPQDRQFILSSKKLLLSDSGFYLCATTDRGRTDTQYFGPGTRLTVL.

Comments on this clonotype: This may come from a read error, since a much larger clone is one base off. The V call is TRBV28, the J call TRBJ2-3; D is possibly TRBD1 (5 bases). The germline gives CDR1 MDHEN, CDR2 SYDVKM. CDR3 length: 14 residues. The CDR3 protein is CASSLGPETDTRYF. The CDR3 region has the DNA TGTGCCAGCAGTTTAGGTCCAGAGACAGATACGCGGTATTTT.

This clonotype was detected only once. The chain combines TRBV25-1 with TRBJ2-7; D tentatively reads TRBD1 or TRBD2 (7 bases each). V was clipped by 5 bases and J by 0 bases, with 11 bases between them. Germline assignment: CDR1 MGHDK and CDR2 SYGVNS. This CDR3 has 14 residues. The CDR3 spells CASSQGGASYEQYF. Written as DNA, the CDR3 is TGTGCCAGCAGTCAGGGGGGGGCCTCCTACGAGCAGTACTTC.

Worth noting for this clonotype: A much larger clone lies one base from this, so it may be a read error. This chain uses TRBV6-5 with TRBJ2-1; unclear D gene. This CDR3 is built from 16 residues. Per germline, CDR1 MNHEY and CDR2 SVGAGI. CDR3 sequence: CASSYSPTWGYNEQSF. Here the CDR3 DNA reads TGTGCCAGCAGTTACTCGCCAACCTGGGGTTACAATGAGCAGTCCTTC.

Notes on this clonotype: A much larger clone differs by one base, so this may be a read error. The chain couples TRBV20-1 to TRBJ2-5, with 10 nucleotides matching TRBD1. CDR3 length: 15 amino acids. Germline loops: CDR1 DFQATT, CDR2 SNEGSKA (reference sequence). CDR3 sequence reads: CSTRDRDRGQETQYF. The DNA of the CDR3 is TGCAGTACTAGAGATCGGGACAGGGGTCAAGAGACCCAGTACTTC.

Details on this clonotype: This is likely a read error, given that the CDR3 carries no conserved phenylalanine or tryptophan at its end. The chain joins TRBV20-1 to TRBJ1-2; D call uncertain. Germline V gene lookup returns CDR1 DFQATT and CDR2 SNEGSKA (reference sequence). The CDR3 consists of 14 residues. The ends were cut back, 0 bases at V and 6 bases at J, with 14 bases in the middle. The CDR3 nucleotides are TGCAGTGCTAGAGATGGTTTACAGCAGAATGGCTACACCTCC. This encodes CSARDGLQQNGYTS.

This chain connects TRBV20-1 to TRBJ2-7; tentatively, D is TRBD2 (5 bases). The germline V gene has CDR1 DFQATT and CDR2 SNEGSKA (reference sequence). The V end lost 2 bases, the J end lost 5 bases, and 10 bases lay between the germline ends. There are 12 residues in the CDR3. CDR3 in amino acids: CSARWFSDEQYF. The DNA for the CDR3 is TGCAGTGCTAGATGGTTTAGCGACGAGCAGTACTTC.

The CDR3 here is CASSLLGQGDEKLFF. The DNA of the CDR3 is TGTGCCAGCAGTTTATTAGGACAGGGCGACGAAAAACTGTTTTTT. This rearrangement joins TRBV27 to TRBJ1-4, with TRBD1 identical over 8 bases. The germline V gene has CDR1 MNHEY and CDR2 SMNVEV (reference sequence). After removal of 1 base from V and 8 bases from J, the junction contained 6 bases not matched to a gene. The CDR3 is 15 amino acids.

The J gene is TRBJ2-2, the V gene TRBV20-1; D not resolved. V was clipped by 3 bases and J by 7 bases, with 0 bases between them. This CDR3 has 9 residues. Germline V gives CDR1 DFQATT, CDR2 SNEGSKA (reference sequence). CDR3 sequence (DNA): TGCAGTGCTAGCGGGGAGCTGTTTTTT. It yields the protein CSASGELFF.

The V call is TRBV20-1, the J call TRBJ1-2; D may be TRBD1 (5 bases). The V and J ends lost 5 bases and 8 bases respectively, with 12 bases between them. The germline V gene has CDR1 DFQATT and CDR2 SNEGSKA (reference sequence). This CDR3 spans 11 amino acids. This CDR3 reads CSAFDSWGYTF. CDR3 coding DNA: TGCAGTGCTTTCGACAGTTGGGGCTACACCTTC.

The CDR3 region is CASSLGIRHLHSDTQYF. The CDR3 DNA is TGCGCCAGCAGCCTTGGCATTCGCCACTTACATTCAGATACGCAGTATTTT. The rearrangement uses TRBV5-1 and TRBJ2-3; no firm D call. V lost 4 bases and J lost 4, with 22 bases in between. The germline V gene has CDR1 SGHRS and CDR2 YFSETQ. CDR3 size: 17 residues.

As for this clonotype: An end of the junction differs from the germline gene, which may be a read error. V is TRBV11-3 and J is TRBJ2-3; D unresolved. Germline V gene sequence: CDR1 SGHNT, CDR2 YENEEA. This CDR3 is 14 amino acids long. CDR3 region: CANSLAAATDTQYF. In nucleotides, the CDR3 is TGTGCCAACAGCTTAGCTGCGGCCACAGATACGCAGTATTTT.

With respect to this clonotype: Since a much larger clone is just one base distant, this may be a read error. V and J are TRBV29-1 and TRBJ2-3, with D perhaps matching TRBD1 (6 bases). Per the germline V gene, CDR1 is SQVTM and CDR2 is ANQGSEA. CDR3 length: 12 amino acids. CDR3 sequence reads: CNPGQCTDRQYF. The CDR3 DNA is TGCAACCCGGGACAATGCACAGATAGGCAGTATTTT.

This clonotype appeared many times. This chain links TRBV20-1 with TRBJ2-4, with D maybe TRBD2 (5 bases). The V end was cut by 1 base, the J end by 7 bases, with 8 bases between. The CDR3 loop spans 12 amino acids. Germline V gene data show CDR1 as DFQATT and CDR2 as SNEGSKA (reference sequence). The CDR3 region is CSARGESNIQYF. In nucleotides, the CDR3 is TGCAGTGCTAGAGGGGAGTCGAACATTCAGTACTTC.

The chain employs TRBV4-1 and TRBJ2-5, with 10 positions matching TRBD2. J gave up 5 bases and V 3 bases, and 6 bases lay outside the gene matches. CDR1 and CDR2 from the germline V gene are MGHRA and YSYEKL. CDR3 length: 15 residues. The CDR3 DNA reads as TGCGCCAGCAGCCAGAGCGGGAGGGACATGGAGACCCAGTACTTC. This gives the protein CASSQSGRDMETQYF.

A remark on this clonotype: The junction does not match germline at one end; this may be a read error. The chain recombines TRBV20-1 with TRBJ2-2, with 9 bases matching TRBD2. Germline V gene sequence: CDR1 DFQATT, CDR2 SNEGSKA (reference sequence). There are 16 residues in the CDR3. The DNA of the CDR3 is TGCAGTGCTAGAGGCGGGGGGGACGCGAACACCGCGGAGCTGTTTTTT. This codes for CSARGGGDANTAELFF.

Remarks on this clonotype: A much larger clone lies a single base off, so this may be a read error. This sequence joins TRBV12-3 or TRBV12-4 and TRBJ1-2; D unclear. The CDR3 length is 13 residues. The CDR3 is CASSLETNYGYAF. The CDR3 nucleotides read TGTGCCAGCAGTTTAGAAACGAACTATGGCTACGCCTTC.

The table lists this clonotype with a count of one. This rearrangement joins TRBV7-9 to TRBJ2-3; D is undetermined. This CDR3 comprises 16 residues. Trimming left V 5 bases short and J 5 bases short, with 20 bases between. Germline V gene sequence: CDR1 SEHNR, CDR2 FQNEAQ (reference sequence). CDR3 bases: TGTGCCAGCAGCCTGGGATCCCCAATGGCGGTAGATACGCAGTATTTT. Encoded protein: CASSLGSPMAVDTQYF.

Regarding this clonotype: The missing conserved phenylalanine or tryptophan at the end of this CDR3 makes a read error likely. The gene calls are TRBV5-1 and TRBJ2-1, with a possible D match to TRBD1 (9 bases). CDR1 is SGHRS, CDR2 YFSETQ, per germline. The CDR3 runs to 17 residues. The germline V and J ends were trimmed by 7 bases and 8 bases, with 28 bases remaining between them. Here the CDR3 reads CASCSGTGRSGNHEQFL. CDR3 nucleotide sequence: TGCGCCAGCTGCTCCGGGACAGGGCGTAGCGGGAATCATGAGCAGTTCTTA.

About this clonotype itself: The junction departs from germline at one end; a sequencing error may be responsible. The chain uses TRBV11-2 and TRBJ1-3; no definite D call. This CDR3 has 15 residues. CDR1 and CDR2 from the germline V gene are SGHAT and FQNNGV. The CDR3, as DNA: TGTGTCAGCAGCTCCTGGACGCTCTCTGGAAACACCATATATTTT. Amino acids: CVSSSWTLSGNTIYF.